These 15 T cell receptor beta chains share one sample of origin, sequenced in a study of blood T cells in healthy people across ages. A second 7 to 11 cycle PCR used barcoded and J-beta primers. TCRdb called the 5' RACE reads again in MiXCR, with one record for every CDR3 protein. This table has around 670,000 distinct CDR3 sequences, approximately 30% appearing once. Material: blood. The receptors stem from an elderly woman in good health.

This clonotype was detected many times. The rearrangement links TRBV28 to TRBJ2-7, with D tentatively TRBD2 (5 bases). This CDR3 region has 14 residues. Germline V CDR1 and CDR2: MDHEN, SYDVKM. The V gene lost 3 bases and the J gene lost 2 bases, with 11 bases spanning the gap. CDR3 bases: TGTGCCAGCAGTTTCCCAGACGGGACCTACGAGCAGTACTTC. Amino acids: CASSFPDGTYEQYF.

There are many counts of this clonotype. The rearrangement links TRBV30 to TRBJ1-3; no reliable D call. V was clipped by 0 bases and J by 4 bases, with 7 bases between them. The germline gives CDR1 GTSNPN, CDR2 SVGIG (reference sequence). This CDR3 has 13 residues. The CDR3: CAWSVARGNTIYF. The CDR3 nucleotides read TGTGCCTGGAGTGTTGCCCGCGGAAACACCATATATTTT.

The rearrangement links TRBV20-1 to TRBJ1-5; tentative D call: TRBD1 (5 bases). The CDR3 extends over 13 amino acids. The V gene lost 0 bases and the J gene lost 10 bases, with 13 bases spanning the gap. Germline CDR1 and CDR2: DFQATT and SNEGSKA (reference sequence). The chain's CDR3 is CSARERGIGPQHF. CDR3 DNA: TGCAGTGCTAGAGAGAGGGGTATCGGACCCCAGCATTTT.

The rearrangement links TRBV7-2 to TRBJ2-2; 10 nucleotides match TRBD2. V trimming: 5 bases; J trimming: 4 bases; junction bases outside the gene matches: 7. CDR1 is SGHTA, CDR2 FQGNSA, per germline. This CDR3 contains 16 residues. Here the CDR3 DNA reads TGTGCCAGCAGCCATCTTAGCGGGGGGTTCACCGGGGAGCTGTTTTTT. Its translation is CASSHLSGGFTGELFF.

Many counts were recorded for this clonotype. The J gene is TRBJ1-2, the V gene TRBV4-2; 8 positions match TRBD1. The length of the CDR3 is 14 residues. CDR1 is LGHNA and CDR2 is YNFKEQ in the germline V gene. J lost 9 bases, V lost 0 bases, and 6 bases had no gene match. CDR3 bases: TGTGCCAGCAGCCAAGATCCGACAGGGGTGAGCTACACCTTC. It translates to CASSQDPTGVSYTF.

The chain carries TRBV5-6 and TRBJ2-2; 11 positions match TRBD2. The CDR3 totals 14 residues. Trimming took 10 bases from V and 1 from J; bases not matched to a gene: 3. Germline loops: CDR1 SGHDT, CDR2 YYEEEE. CDR3 sequence reads: CAGGLAGNTGELFF. The CDR3 DNA follows: TGTGCCGGAGGACTAGCGGGGAACACCGGGGAGCTGTTTTTT.

This clonotype was seen a few times. The chain couples TRBV7-2 to TRBJ2-1, with D tentatively TRBD1 or TRBD2 (5 bases each). The J call may not be correct, given that the DNA end is closer to TRBJ2-7. The CDR3 length is 15 residues. Germline loops: CDR1 SGHTA, CDR2 FQGNSA. The CDR3 bases are TGTGCCAGCAGCTCGGGACCGATTTCCTACAATGAGCAGTACTTC. It codes for CASSSGPISYNEQYF.

This clonotype was seen many times. The chain employs TRBV3-1 and TRBJ2-5; D is perhaps TRBD2 (6 bases). This CDR3 region has 13 residues. Germline V gene sequence: CDR1 LGHDT, CDR2 YNNKEL (reference sequence). With 7 bases removed from V and 2 bases from J, the gap between germline ends came to 11 bases. CDR3 loop: CASNRREQETQYF. The CDR3 coding sequence is TGTGCCAGCAACAGGCGGGAACAAGAGACCCAGTACTTC.

This clonotype was observed a handful of times. This sequence joins TRBV15 and TRBJ2-3; the match to TRBD2 covers 8 bases. Losses at the gene ends were 1 base for V and 2 bases for J; bases not matched to a gene: 11. Per the germline V gene, CDR1 is LNHNV and CDR2 is YYDKDF (reference sequence). The CDR3 runs 18 residues. This chain's CDR3 is CATSRGPTSGSYTDTQYF. DNA for the CDR3: TGTGCCACCAGCAGAGGCCCCACTAGCGGATCGTACACAGATACGCAGTATTTT.

This clonotype was counted at least ten times. A read error may explain this, as a much larger clone is one base away. The chain recombines TRBV29-1 with TRBJ1-4; D remains ambiguous. The CDR3 spans 12 residues. In germline, CDR1 is SQVTM, CDR2 ANQGSEA. The CDR3 sequence is CSPPATNEKRFF. The DNA of the CDR3 is TGCAGCCCCCCGGCAACTAATGAAAAACGGTTTTTT.

The CDR3 loop is CASSLSTADTEAFF. CDR3 DNA: TGTGCCAGCAGCTTATCAACTGCGGACACTGAAGCTTTCTTT. The chain uses TRBV7-9 and TRBJ1-1; D is undetermined. Trimming stripped 2 bases from V and 3 bases from J, with 10 bases between. There are 14 residues in the CDR3. In germline, CDR1 is SEHNR, CDR2 FQNEAQ (reference sequence).

This clonotype turned up a few times. This rearrangement joins TRBV6-1 to TRBJ1-4; D remains unclear. The CDR3 is 12 amino acids. CDR1 is MNHNS, CDR2 SASEGT, per germline. Between the trimmed V and J ends, which lost 7 bases and 13 bases, there was a span of 16 bases. The CDR3 here is CASTSEGKRLFF. As DNA, the CDR3 is TGTGCCAGCACCTCGGAGGGAAAGAGACTGTTTTTT.

V and J are TRBV5-5 and TRBJ1-1, with unresolved D. CDR1 and CDR2 from the germline V gene are SGHKS and YYEKEE (reference sequence). The CDR3 covers 15 residues. The V end was cut by 3 bases, the J end by 1 base, with 13 bases between. The CDR3 spells CASSSAVLGNTEAFF. In DNA form, the CDR3 reads TGTGCCAGCAGCTCGGCCGTCCTAGGGAACACTGAAGCTTTCTTT.

This clonotype came up many times. The chain uses TRBV7-2 and TRBJ1-6; the match to TRBD1 covers 9 bases. Germline lookup yields CDR1 SGHTA and CDR2 FQGNSA. The CDR3 is made up of 15 amino acids. With V trimmed by 3 bases and J by 10 bases, 7 bases remained unmatched. This CDR3 reads CASSFDRGRGSPLHF. For the CDR3, the DNA is TGTGCCAGCAGCTTTGACAGGGGGAGAGGATCACCCCTCCACTTT. Full variable domain (outside the CDR3, taken from reference TRBV7-2 and TRBJ1-6): GAGVSQSPSNKVTEKGKDVELRCDPISGHTALYWYRQSLGQGLEFLIYFQGNSAPDKSGLPSDRFSAERTGGSVSTLTIQRTQQEDSAVYLCASSFDRGRGSPLHFGNGTRLTVT.

Of note for this clonotype: This may arise from a read error, as a much more abundant clone is one base away. The chain recombines TRBV20-1 with TRBJ2-5; D unclear. The germline CDR1 and CDR2 sequences are DFQATT and SNEGSKA (reference sequence). The V and J ends lost 5 bases and 11 bases respectively, with 30 bases between them. The CDR3 contains 16 residues. The CDR3 DNA sequence: TGCAGTGCTCAAGTAGCCGGTGTGGGCGTGACCAATGAGCAGTACTTC. Its protein is CSAQVAGVGVTNEQYF.